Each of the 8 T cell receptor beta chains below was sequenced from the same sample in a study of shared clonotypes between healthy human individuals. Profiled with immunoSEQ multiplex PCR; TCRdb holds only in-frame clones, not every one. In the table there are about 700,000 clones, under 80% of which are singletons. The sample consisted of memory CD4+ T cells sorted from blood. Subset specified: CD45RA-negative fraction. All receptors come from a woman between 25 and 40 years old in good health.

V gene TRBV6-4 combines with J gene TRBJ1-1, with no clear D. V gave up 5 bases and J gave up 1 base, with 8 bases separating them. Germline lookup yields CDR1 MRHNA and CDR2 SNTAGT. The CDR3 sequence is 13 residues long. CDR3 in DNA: TGTGCCAGCAGTTCGGAGTGGAACACTGAAGCTTTCTTT. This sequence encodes CASSSEWNTEAFF.

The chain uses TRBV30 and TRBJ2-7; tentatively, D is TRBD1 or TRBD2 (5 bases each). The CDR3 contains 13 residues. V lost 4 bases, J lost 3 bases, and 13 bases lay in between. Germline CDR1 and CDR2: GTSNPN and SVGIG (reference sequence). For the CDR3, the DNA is TGTGCCTGGACCGAGGGACGGCTCTACGAGCAGTACTTC. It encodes CAWTEGRLYEQYF.

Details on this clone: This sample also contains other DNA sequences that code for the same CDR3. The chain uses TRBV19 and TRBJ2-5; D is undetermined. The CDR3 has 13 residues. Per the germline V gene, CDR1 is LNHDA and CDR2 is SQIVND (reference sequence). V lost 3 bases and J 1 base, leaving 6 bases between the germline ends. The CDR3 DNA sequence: TGTGCCAGTAGTATTGCAAGCCAAGAGACCCAGTACTTC. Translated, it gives CASSIASQETQYF.

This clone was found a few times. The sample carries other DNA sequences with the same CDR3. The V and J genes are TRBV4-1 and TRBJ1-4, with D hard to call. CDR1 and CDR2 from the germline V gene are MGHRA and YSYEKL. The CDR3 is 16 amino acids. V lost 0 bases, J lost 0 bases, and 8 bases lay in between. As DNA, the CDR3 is TGCGCCAGCAGCCAAGAGCAAGGAACAACTAATGAAAAACTGTTTTTT. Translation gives CASSQEQGTTNEKLFF.

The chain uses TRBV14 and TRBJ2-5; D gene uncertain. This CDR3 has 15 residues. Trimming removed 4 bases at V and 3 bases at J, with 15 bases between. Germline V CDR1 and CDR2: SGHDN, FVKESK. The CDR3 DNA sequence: TGTGCCAGCAGCCCTCGGGCGACAATTAAAGAGACCCAGTACTTC. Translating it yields CASSPRATIKETQYF.

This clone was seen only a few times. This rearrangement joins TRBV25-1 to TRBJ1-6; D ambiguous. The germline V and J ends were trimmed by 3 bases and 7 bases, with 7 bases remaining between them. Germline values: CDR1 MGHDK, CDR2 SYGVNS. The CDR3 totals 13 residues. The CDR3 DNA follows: TGTGCCAGCAGTGACAGCCACAATTCACCCCTCCACTTT. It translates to CASSDSHNSPLHF.

As DNA, the CDR3 is TGTGCCAGCAGCGGTGACAGGGGGCCAGGGTCACCCCTCCACTTT. Translation: CASSGDRGPGSPLHF. The V and J genes are TRBV7-3 and TRBJ1-6; 10 bases are a match to TRBD1. The germline CDR1 and CDR2 sequences are SGHTA and FQGTGA. The length of the CDR3 is 15 residues. After removal of 5 bases from V and 10 bases from J, the junction contained 8 bases not matched to a gene.

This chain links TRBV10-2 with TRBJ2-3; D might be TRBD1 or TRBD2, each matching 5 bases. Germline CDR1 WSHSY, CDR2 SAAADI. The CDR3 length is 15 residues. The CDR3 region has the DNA TGCTCAGCGAGTCCAAGGGGAGCGCTCCCAGATACGCAGTATTTT. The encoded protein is CSASPRGALPDTQYF.